One and the same sample provided the 21 T cell receptor beta chains below, sequenced in a study of radiation and T cells in renal cell carcinoma. The method was immunoSEQ multiplex PCR; TCRdb's version includes in-frame clones alone and lacks a portion of them. The sample carries about 43,000 clones, over 80% recorded once. Stated time point: blood 4 weeks post-SBRT, at nephrectomy. Described treatment: 15 Gy SBRT to primary tumor, nephrectomy 4 weeks later. This material consisted of blood, taken from a patient whose treatment included radiotherapy and nephrectomy. These receptors originate from a woman in her sixties or seventies with renal cell carcinoma.

There are a few counts of this clone. The V call is TRBV10-1, the J call TRBJ2-1, with D uncertain. The germline V and J ends were trimmed by 2 bases and 7 bases, with 9 bases remaining between them. The V gene's germline CDR1 is WNHNN and CDR2 SYGVQD (reference sequence). The CDR3 spans 13 residues. The DNA of the CDR3 is TGCGCCAGCAGTGAGCCCTGGCGTAATGAGCAGTTCTTC. Its protein product is CASSEPWRNEQFF.

The J gene is TRBJ2-5, the V gene TRBV7-7, with 12 bases matching TRBD2. Germline-derived CDR1 and CDR2 are SSHAT and FNYEAQ (reference sequence). The CDR3 runs to 16 residues. V lost 5 bases and J lost 1; bases outside the gene matches: 5. The CDR3: CASSPSSGGAQETQYF. DNA for the CDR3: TGTGCCAGCAGCCCTTCTAGCGGGGGGGCCCAAGAGACCCAGTACTTC.

V usage is TRBV27 and J usage is TRBJ1-2, with 7 bases identical to TRBD1. The CDR3 runs 15 residues. V dropped 4 bases and J dropped 5; count of bases not matched to a gene: 10. Per the germline V gene, CDR1 is MNHEY and CDR2 is SMNVEV (reference sequence). The DNA of the CDR3 is TGTGCCAGCAGTTCCCTCCAGGACAGGCATTATGGCTACACCTTC. Its translation: CASSSLQDRHYGYTF.

This clone showed up just a few times. This chain connects TRBV6-1 to TRBJ1-5; 9 positions agree with TRBD1. Germline CDR1 and CDR2: MNHNS and SASEGT. With 7 bases clipped from V and 7 bases from J, the junction kept 11 bases outside the gene matches. The CDR3 runs to 15 residues. CDR3 in amino acids: CASTLTTGGGQPQHF. CDR3 nucleotide sequence: TGTGCCAGCACCCTAACGACAGGGGGAGGACAGCCCCAGCATTTT.

The gene calls are TRBV7-9 and TRBJ2-2, with TRBD1 matching 8 bases. The CDR3 consists of 15 residues. CDR1 is SEHNR and CDR2 is FQNEAQ in the germline V gene (reference sequence). J was trimmed by 4 bases and V by 4 bases; bases with no gene match: 5. CDR3 protein: CASSSLDRGTGELFF. In DNA, the CDR3 is TGTGCCAGCAGCTCGCTCGACAGGGGCACCGGGGAGCTGTTTTTT.

This chain connects TRBV2 to TRBJ2-1, with D tentatively TRBD2 (6 bases). The CDR3 length is 15 residues. The V end lost 6 bases, the J end lost 4 bases, and 16 bases lay between the germline ends. CDR1 is SNHLY and CDR2 is FYNNEI in the germline V gene. CDR3 loop: CASSPSVAEYNEQFF. The CDR3, as DNA: TGTGCCAGCAGCCCTTCTGTAGCGGAGTACAATGAGCAGTTCTTC.

This clone was seen once. The gene calls are TRBV29-1 and TRBJ2-3, with 13 positions matching TRBD2. Germline-derived CDR1 and CDR2 are SQVTM and ANQGSEA. The V segment lost 3 bases and the J segment 2 bases; nucleotides outside the gene matches: 5. The CDR3 totals 16 residues. Here the CDR3 reads CSVDGLAGETTDTQYF. CDR3 bases: TGCAGCGTTGACGGACTAGCGGGAGAGACCACAGATACGCAGTATTTT.

The rearrangement uses TRBV18 and TRBJ2-7; D ambiguous. The CDR3 spans 15 residues. Germline-derived CDR1 and CDR2 are KGHSH and LQKENI. V was clipped by 0 bases and J by 3 bases, with 12 bases between them. The DNA of the CDR3 is TGTGCCAGCTCACCACCGTCCGGGTCGATCTACGAGCAGTACTTC. This translates into CASSPPSGSIYEQYF.

This chain uses TRBV5-4 with TRBJ1-4; D unresolved. CDR3 length equals 13 residues. Per germline, CDR1 SGHNT and CDR2 YYREEE (reference sequence). V was trimmed by 4 bases and J by 7 bases, leaving 11 bases between them. The CDR3, as DNA: TGTGCCAGCAGCACTGATTTGGGTGAAAAACTGTTTTTT. Translated, it gives CASSTDLGEKLFF.

This sequence joins TRBV11-2 and TRBJ2-1; 8 bases are shared with TRBD2. Germline CDR1 and CDR2: SGHAT and FQNNGV. This CDR3 is 16 amino acids long. V shed 5 bases, J shed 0 bases, and the junction held 6 bases outside the gene matches. This CDR3 is CASSLGGGSSYNEQFF. The CDR3 DNA sequence: TGTGCCAGCAGCCTGGGCGGGGGGAGCTCCTACAATGAGCAGTTCTTC.

Only one count was recorded for this clone. The V and J genes are TRBV19 and TRBJ1-2; D might be TRBD1 (5 bases). The V end lost 5 bases, the J end lost 0 bases, and 16 bases lay between the germline ends. Germline V gene lookup returns CDR1 LNHDA and CDR2 SQIVND (reference sequence). The CDR3 length is 16 residues. The CDR3, as DNA: TGTGCCAGTAGTCATCAAACAGGACTAGCTAACTATGGCTACACCTTC. Residues: CASSHQTGLANYGYTF.

The chain recombines TRBV19 with TRBJ2-1; no definite D call. CDR3 length equals 14 residues. Germline lookup yields CDR1 LNHDA and CDR2 SQIVND (reference sequence). Trimming removed 10 bases from V and 0 bases from J, with 13 bases in between. CDR3 DNA sequence: TGTGCCACCCGCCCGCGGAGCTCCTACAATGAGCAGTTCTTC. Protein: CATRPRSSYNEQFF.

Comment on this clone: Sequence at one end of the junction differs from germline and may be a read error. The chain is built from TRBV6-1 and TRBJ1-2, with a tentative D call TRBD1 (6 bases). Germline CDR1 and CDR2: MNHNS and SASEGT. The CDR3 contains 15 residues. The CDR3 region has the DNA TGTGCCAGCTCCAAACTGTGGGACACTAAGTATGGCTACACCTTC. Protein product: CASSKLWDTKYGYTF.

This chain links TRBV19 with TRBJ1-4; D might be TRBD1 (5 bases). The CDR3 consists of 13 residues. Germline V gene sequence: CDR1 LNHDA, CDR2 SQIVND (reference sequence). Trimming left V 3 bases short and J 4 bases short, with 6 bases between. The CDR3 here is CASSIRDNEKLFF. CDR3 DNA: TGTGCCAGTAGTATCAGGGATAATGAAAAACTGTTTTTT.

This chain links TRBV4-1 with TRBJ1-4; D is undetermined. V shed 1 base and J shed 8 bases, with 14 bases lying between them. The CDR3 is 15 amino acids. Germline CDR1 is MGHRA and CDR2 is YSYEKL. In nucleotides, the CDR3 is TGCGCCAGCAGCCAAGGTAGTCAGAGTGTGGAAAAACTGTTTTTT. This gives the protein CASSQGSQSVEKLFF.

The rearrangement uses TRBV10-1 and TRBJ2-5; 10 nucleotides agree with TRBD2. The CDR3 sequence is 16 residues long. Germline assignment: CDR1 WNHNN and CDR2 SYGVQD (reference sequence). After removal of 0 bases from V and 2 bases from J, the junction contained 3 bases not matched to a gene. The CDR3 spells CASSESQLAGQETQYF. The CDR3 coding sequence is TGCGCCAGCAGTGAGTCCCAACTAGCGGGGCAAGAGACCCAGTACTTC.

The chain combines TRBV7-9 with TRBJ2-1; no reliable D call. Germline assignment: CDR1 SEHNR and CDR2 FQNEAQ (reference sequence). This CDR3 comprises 14 residues. Trimming took 3 bases from V and 4 from J, leaving 10 bases between them. The chain's CDR3 is CASSLQQLYNEQFF. The CDR3, as DNA: TGTGCCAGCAGCTTGCAACAGCTTTACAATGAGCAGTTCTTC.

This sequence joins TRBV2 and TRBJ1-2, with D possibly being TRBD1 (5 bases). The germline V and J ends were trimmed by 6 bases and 2 bases, with 13 bases remaining between them. Germline lookup yields CDR1 SNHLY and CDR2 FYNNEI. The CDR3 extends over 14 amino acids. The chain's CDR3 is CASSLDSSNYGYTF. The CDR3 DNA follows: TGTGCCAGCAGCTTAGACAGCTCCAACTATGGCTACACCTTC.

The CDR3, as DNA: TGTGCCAGCAGCTACTCTAGCGGGGGGGCCAATGAGCAGTTCTTC. Protein: CASSYSSGGANEQFF. The chain links TRBV7-3 to TRBJ2-1; 12 bases are a match to TRBD2. Losses at the gene ends were 4 bases for V and 6 bases for J; bases not matched to a gene: 4. Germline lookup yields CDR1 SGHTA and CDR2 FQGTGA. CDR3 length: 15 residues.

The J gene is TRBJ1-2, the V gene TRBV6-5, with a possible D match to TRBD1 (6 bases). The CDR3 extends over 14 amino acids. V lost 7 bases, J lost 3 bases, and 15 bases lay in between. Germline lookup yields CDR1 MNHEY and CDR2 SVGAGI. CDR3 in DNA: TGTGCCAGCACCCCAGGGGCGGAATACTATGGCTACACCTTC. It encodes CASTPGAEYYGYTF.

The rearrangement uses TRBV27 and TRBJ2-1, with 7 positions matching TRBD2. The CDR3 has 14 amino acids. Germline V gene data show CDR1 as MNHEY and CDR2 as SMNVEV (reference sequence). Trimming took 10 bases from V and 8 from J; bases not matched to a gene: 14. CDR3 in DNA: TGTGCCACCCGGGACTACGCTCTAAAGCATGAGCAGTTCTTC. The encoded protein is CATRDYALKHEQFF.